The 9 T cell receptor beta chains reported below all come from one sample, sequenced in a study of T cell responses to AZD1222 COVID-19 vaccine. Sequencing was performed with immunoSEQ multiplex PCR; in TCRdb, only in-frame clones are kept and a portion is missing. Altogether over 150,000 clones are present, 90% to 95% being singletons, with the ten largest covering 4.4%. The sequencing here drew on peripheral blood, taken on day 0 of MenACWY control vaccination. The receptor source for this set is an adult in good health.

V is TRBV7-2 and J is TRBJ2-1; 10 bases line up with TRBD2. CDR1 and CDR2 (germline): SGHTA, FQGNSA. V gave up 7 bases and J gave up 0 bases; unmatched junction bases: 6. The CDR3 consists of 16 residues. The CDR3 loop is CASTYIAGGSYNEQFF. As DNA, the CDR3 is TGTGCCAGCACCTACATAGCGGGAGGCTCCTACAATGAGCAGTTCTTC.

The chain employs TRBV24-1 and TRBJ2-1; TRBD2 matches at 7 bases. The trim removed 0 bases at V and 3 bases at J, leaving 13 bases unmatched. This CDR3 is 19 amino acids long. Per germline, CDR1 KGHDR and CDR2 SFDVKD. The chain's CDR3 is CATSDLRGGSSLGYNEQFF. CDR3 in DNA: TGTGCCACCAGTGATTTGAGAGGCGGGAGTTCCTTAGGCTACAATGAGCAGTTCTTC.

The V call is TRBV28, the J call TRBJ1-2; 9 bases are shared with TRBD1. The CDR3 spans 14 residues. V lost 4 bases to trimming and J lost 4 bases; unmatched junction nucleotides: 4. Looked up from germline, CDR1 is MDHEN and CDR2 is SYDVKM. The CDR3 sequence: CASSSQTGGYGYTF. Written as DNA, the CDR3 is TGTGCCAGCAGTTCCCAGACAGGGGGCTATGGCTACACCTTC.

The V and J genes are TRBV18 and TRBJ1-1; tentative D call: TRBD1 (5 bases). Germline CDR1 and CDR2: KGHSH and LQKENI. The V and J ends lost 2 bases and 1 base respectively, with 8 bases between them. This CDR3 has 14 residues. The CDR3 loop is CASSPRTGNTEAFF. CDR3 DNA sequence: TGTGCCAGCTCACCAAGAACAGGGAACACTGAAGCTTTCTTT.

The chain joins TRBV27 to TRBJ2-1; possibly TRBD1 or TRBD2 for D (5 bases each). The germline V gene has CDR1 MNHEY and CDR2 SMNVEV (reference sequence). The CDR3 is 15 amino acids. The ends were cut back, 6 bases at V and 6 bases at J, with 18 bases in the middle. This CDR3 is CASSPGTAKLNEQFF. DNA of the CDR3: TGTGCCAGCAGCCCCGGGACGGCCAAACTCAATGAGCAGTTCTTC.

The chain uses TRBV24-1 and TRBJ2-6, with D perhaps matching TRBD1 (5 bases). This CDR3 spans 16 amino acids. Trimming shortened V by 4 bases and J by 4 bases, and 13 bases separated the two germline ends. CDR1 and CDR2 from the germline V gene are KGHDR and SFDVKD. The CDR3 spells CATSETDPRGANVLTF. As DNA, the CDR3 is TGTGCCACCAGTGAGACAGACCCCAGGGGGGCCAACGTCCTGACTTTC.

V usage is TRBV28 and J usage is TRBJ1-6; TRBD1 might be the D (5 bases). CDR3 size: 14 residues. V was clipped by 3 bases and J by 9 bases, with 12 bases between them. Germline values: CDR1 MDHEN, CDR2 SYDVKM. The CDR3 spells CASSFLGQLSPLHF. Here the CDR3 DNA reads TGTGCCAGCAGTTTTTTGGGGCAGCTTTCACCCCTCCACTTT.

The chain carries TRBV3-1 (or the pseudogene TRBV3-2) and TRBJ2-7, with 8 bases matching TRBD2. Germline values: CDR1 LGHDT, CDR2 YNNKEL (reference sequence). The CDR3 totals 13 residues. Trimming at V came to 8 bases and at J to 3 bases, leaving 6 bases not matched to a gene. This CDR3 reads CASGALAVYEQYF. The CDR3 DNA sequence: TGTGCCAGCGGGGCACTAGCGGTCTACGAGCAGTACTTC.

CDR3 sequence reads: CASSLGQSYNSPLHF. CDR3 bases: TGCGCCAGCAGCTTGGGACAGAGTTATAATTCACCCCTCCACTTT. The genes are TRBV5-1 and TRBJ1-6, with D possibly TRBD1 on 5 matching bases. The CDR3 contains 15 residues. The ends were cut back, 0 bases at V and 4 bases at J, with 8 bases in the middle. Per germline, CDR1 SGHRS and CDR2 YFSETQ.